This T cell receptor (beta chain) is from a study of technical replicates of blood from several donors. TCRdb's table, derived via immunoSEQ multiplex PCR, lists solely in-frame clones and lacks some. Found here are 45,000 to 55,000 clones, 90% to 96% of them singletons; the top ten hold about 0.37%. A single count supports this clone. Germline V CDR1 and CDR2: MDHEN, SYDVKM. The CDR3 consists of 17 residues. Unmatched junction bases numbered 9, after V lost 4 bases and J lost 3 bases. The receptor comes from a human donor in good health. Sequenced material: T cells isolated from PBMCs. The chain links TRBV28 to TRBJ2-6; 7 nucleotides agree with TRBD1. CDR3 sequence reads: CASSSTGLAIGANVLTF. The CDR3 DNA is TGTGCCAGCAGTTCGACAGGGCTTGCGATTGGGGCCAACGTCCTGACTTTC.